This TCR beta chain was identified during a study of blood T cell repertoires in COVID-19 (dated by TCRdb to the early 2020s). Regarding the research as a whole: Samples from collaborators originated in the United States, Italy and Spain and spanned both the acute and convalescent phases of COVID-19. The material from the prospective study consisted of cDNA or gDNA derived from T cells, B-cell-depleted T cells, or PBMCs. Deeply sampled blood TCRbeta repertoires from subjects exposed to, actively infected with, or recovered from COVID-19 were included in the dataset. The repertoires were made available in a free public database intended to serve as a resource for research on the immune response to SARS-CoV-2. Samples came from the ongoing ImmuneRACE study (first 160 participants) plus 1,254 subjects from 6 global collaborators. The sample metadata nearly always contained a de-identified subject ID, COVID-19 status, age in years and sex. HLA class I and class II types, where available, came from metadata supplied by the sample provider rather than from assay-based typing.

On this clone itself: Its antigen is not yet known. Germline is not matched at one junction end, which may reflect a read error.

The immunoSEQ Assay, a bias-controlled multiplex PCR, was used to amplify TCRbeta CDR3 regions from genomic DNA. The study's own analysis went as follows. The number of nucleated cells in each sample was estimated by amplification of reference gene primers within the assay. To quantify the absolute abundance of each unique TCRbeta CDR3 rearrangement, sequence reads were collapsed and filtered. For each sample, productive Simpson clonality was calculated as the square root of Simpson's diversity index across productive rearrangements. The clones in this table, taken by TCRdb from immuneACCESS, are in-frame only. Not every clone is retained; where verified, under half of the shortfall comes from an unresolved V gene, and the cause of the rest is unknown. V, J and clone size were drawn from that table, and D and trimming were deduced from the DNA. The sample yields around 150,000 clones; approximately 87% were counted once. Of the sample, 6% to 8.5% falls within the top ten clones.

The CDR3 spans 16 residues, from the cysteine through the phenylalanine. Solely the CDR3 DNA is kept, with 48 bases framed from the first base. The germline V gene yields SGHRS for CDR1 and YFSETQ for CDR2. Participants in the prospective study were aged 18 to 89 years, lived in 24 United States geographic areas, and enrolled through a virtual design. Cohort assignment in the prospective study relied on participant-reported clinical history from a screening survey and a study questionnaire. Recovered participants in ImmuneRACE Cohort 3 were defined by two consecutive negative NP/OP PCR tests, clearance by a healthcare professional, or resolution of symptoms. In the prospective study, whole blood, serum and a nasopharyngeal or oropharyngeal swab were collected from each participant by mobile phlebotomists. Participants in the prospective study had the option to provide additional blood draws and questionnaires over an approximately two-month period. Blood samples from the prospective study were shipped frozen or at room temperature prior to DNA extraction.

What the research found in general, with its limitations: Clinical and demographic metadata were provided uncurated, with the amount varying by source and participant.

This clonotype was sampled from a woman in her 50s who had recovered from COVID-19. Material: PBMCs or T cells enriched from blood (not recorded which). The chain employs TRBV5-1 and TRBJ2-7; TRBD2 matches 11 bases in the middle. The DNA sequence reads TGCACCAGCAGAGTCCATGCGGGACTAGCGGAACACGAGCAGTACTTC. This encodes CTSRVHAGLAEHEQYF.